The rows below give T cell receptor beta chains drawn from one sample of a study of follicular helper T cells after annual influenza vaccination. Only in-frame clones appear in the TCRdb table, and some are missing; sequencing was by immunoSEQ multiplex PCR. The sample has about 7,100 clones; more than 75% are singletons. Sequences were derived from CXCR5- memory CD4+ T cells sorted from blood, sampled 7 days after influenza vaccination. The receptors stem from an adult who received the influenza vaccine. Both conserved end residues are part of each CDR3. D genes are given only for firm matches. Some rows have no size entry. The others give once, few or many, or a class for an expanded clone.

CASSPQGASSPLHF	TGTGCCAGTAGCCCTCAGGGGGCAAGTTCACCCCTCCACTTT	TRBD1	TRBJ1-6	-	TRBV19
CASLTPLPTGPTEAFF	TGTGCCAGCCTCACCCCCTTGCCGACGGGCCCCACTGAAGCTTTCTTT	-	TRBJ1-1	-	TRBV19
CASSLGEPDTQYF	TGCGCCAGCAGCTTGGGGGAGCCAGATACGCAGTATTTT	-	TRBJ2-3	-	TRBV5-1
CASSQDDPSETQYF	TGTGCCAGCAGCCAAGATGACCCCTCAGAGACCCAGTACTTC	-	TRBJ2-5	-	TRBV14
CASSERPDRTSYEQYF	TGCGCCAGCAGCGAAAGACCCGACAGGACCTCCTACGAGCAGTACTTC	-	TRBJ2-7	few	TRBV5-1
CANAGTGNYGYTF	TGTGCCAACGCCGGGACAGGGAACTATGGCTACACCTTC	TRBD1	TRBJ1-2	-	TRBV10-3
CASSPALGGFRNEQFF	TGTGCCAGCAGCCCCGCCTTGGGGGGCTTTCGCAATGAGCAGTTCTTC	-	TRBJ2-1	-	TRBV7-2
CASSMTHRGNTEAFF	TGTGCCAGTAGTATGACGCACAGGGGAAACACTGAAGCTTTCTTT	TRBD1	TRBJ1-1	-	TRBV19
CASSYPQGENEKLFF	TGTGCCAGCAGTTACCCACAGGGGGAGAATGAAAAACTGTTTTTT	TRBD1	TRBJ1-4	-	TRBV28
CASSSPGAGNNEQFF	TGCGCCAGCAGCTCCCCAGGAGCGGGGAACAATGAGCAGTTCTTC	TRBD2	TRBJ2-1	-	TRBV5-1
CASSLSAEETQYF	TGTGCCAGCAGCTTAAGCGCAGAAGAGACCCAGTACTTC	-	TRBJ2-5	-	TRBV7-2
CASSQADGAQYGYTF	TGCGCCAGCAGCCAAGCGGACGGAGCTCAATATGGCTACACCTTC	-	TRBJ1-2	few	TRBV4-1
CASSAGTVPYEQYF	TGTGCCAGCAGTGCCGGGACAGTCCCCTACGAGCAGTACTTC	TRBD1	TRBJ2-7	-	TRBV28
CASSLGPTGELFF	TGTGCCAGCAGCTTGGGCCCCACCGGGGAGCTGTTTTTT	-	TRBJ2-2	-	TRBV7-2
CASSLPQGSEQYF	TGTGCCAGCAGCTTACCACAGGGTTCCGAGCAGTACTTC	-	TRBJ2-7	-	TRBV5-4
CASSSLDRTYEQYF	TGTGCCAGCAGCTCCTTAGACAGAACCTACGAGCAGTACTTC	-	TRBJ2-7	-	TRBV11-2
CASSSFRKDTEAFF	TGTGCCAGCAGTTCCTTCAGGAAAGACACTGAAGCTTTCTTT	-	TRBJ1-1	-	TRBV6-5
CASSPQGNTEAFF	TGTGCCAGCAGCCCCCAGGGGAACACTGAAGCTTTCTTT	-	TRBJ1-1	once	TRBV7-3
CVGSSYNEQFF	TGCGTGGGTAGCTCCTACAATGAGCAGTTCTTC	-	TRBJ2-1	-	TRBV20-1
CASSSSGSSYNEQFF	TGTGCCAGCAGCTCTAGCGGGAGCAGCTACAATGAGCAGTTCTTC	TRBD2	TRBJ2-1	-	TRBV6-1
CASSLGGGNGYTF	TGTGCCAGCAGCTTAGGGGGGGGGAACGGCTACACCTTC	-	TRBJ1-2	once	TRBV7-3
CASSNTGVGTDTQYF	TGTGCCAGCAGCAATACAGGGGTCGGCACAGATACGCAGTATTTT	TRBD1	TRBJ2-3	-	TRBV7-3
CASGPRVIYEQYF	TGTGCCAGCGGACCCCGAGTGATCTACGAGCAGTACTTC	-	TRBJ2-7	-	TRBV28
CASSLDRSYEQYF	TGTGCCAGCAGTTTAGACCGGTCCTACGAGCAGTACTTC	-	TRBJ2-7	-	TRBV6-6
CASSSTGAARPMNTEAFF	TGCGCCAGCAGCTCGACAGGGGCCGCGCGGCCCATGAACACTGAAGCTTTCTTT	TRBD1	TRBJ1-1	-	TRBV5-1
CASSLPGGQETQYF	TGTGCCAGCAGCCTCCCGGGGGGCCAAGAGACCCAGTACTTC	TRBD2	TRBJ2-5	-	TRBV7-2
CASSLQPRETQYF	TGTGCCAGCAGTTTGCAACCTCGGGAGACCCAGTACTTC	-	TRBJ2-5	once	TRBV6-6
CASSLNRARGRGETQYF	TGCGCCAGCAGCTTAAACCGAGCGCGAGGACGGGGGGAGACCCAGTACTTC	-	TRBJ2-5	-	TRBV5-1
CASSFGTEAYEQYF	TGTGCCAGCAGCTTCGGGACGGAAGCCTACGAGCAGTACTTC	-	TRBJ2-7	few	TRBV7-9
CASSFGGRVGNTIYF	TGTGCCAGCAGTTTCGGGGGGCGGGTCGGAAACACCATATATTTT	-	TRBJ1-3	-	TRBV28
CASSFRGVGSFTGELFF	TGTGCCAGCAGCTTCCGGGGGGTTGGCAGTTTCACCGGGGAGCTGTTTTTT	TRBD2	TRBJ2-2	-	TRBV7-2
CASSVGQGSEAFF	TGCGCCAGCAGCGTTGGACAGGGCTCTGAAGCTTTCTTT	TRBD1	TRBJ1-1	-	TRBV5-1
CASSPLAGGMGELFF	TGTGCCAGCAGTCCCCTAGCGGGGGGGATGGGGGAGCTGTTTTTT	TRBD2	TRBJ2-2	once	TRBV6-6
CASSSPGQGRNEQFF	TGTGCCAGCAGTTCTCCGGGACAGGGGAGGAATGAGCAGTTCTTC	TRBD1	TRBJ2-1	-	TRBV6-5
CASSLGGSTYEQYF	TGTGCCAGCAGTTTGGGGGGCTCTACCTACGAGCAGTACTTC	-	TRBJ2-7	-	TRBV7-9
CASSLQISYEQYF	TGTGCCAGCAGTTTACAGATCTCCTACGAGCAGTACTTC	-	TRBJ2-7	once	TRBV28
CASTTRGGTEAFF	TGTGCCAGCACCACCCGGGGGGGCACTGAAGCTTTCTTT	-	TRBJ1-1	-	TRBV2
CASSLAQNIEVGYTF	TGTGCCAGCAGCTTAGCGCAGAATATTGAGGTTGGCTACACCTTC	-	TRBJ1-2	-	TRBV5-5
CASSGLAGIGQETQYF	TGTGCCAGCAGTGGACTAGCGGGAATCGGGCAAGAGACCCAGTACTTC	TRBD2	TRBJ2-5	once	TRBV6-1
CAISGSSGLPHEQFF	TGTGCCATCAGTGGATCTAGCGGCCTGCCCCATGAGCAGTTCTTC	TRBD2	TRBJ2-1	once	TRBV10-3
CASSTGPGRANTGELFF	TGTGCCAGTAGTACTGGTCCAGGGAGGGCGAACACCGGGGAGCTGTTTTTT	TRBD2	TRBJ2-2	-	TRBV19
CASSIIGVNTEAFF	TGTGCCAGTAGTATAATTGGGGTGAACACTGAAGCTTTCTTT	-	TRBJ1-1	-	TRBV19
CASSWQEQETQYF	TGCGCCAGCAGCTGGCAGGAACAAGAGACCCAGTACTTC	-	TRBJ2-5	few	TRBV5-1
CATSRDPWVSGANVLTF	TGTGCCACCAGCAGAGATCCCTGGGTCTCTGGGGCCAACGTCCTGACTTTC	-	TRBJ2-6	-	TRBV15
CASSDKALTSGSYEQYF	TGTGCCAGCAGTGATAAGGCTCTGACTAGCGGAAGCTACGAGCAGTACTTC	TRBD2	TRBJ2-7	-	TRBV6-1
CASSLGLAGVSGELFF	TGTGCCAGCAGCTTGGGACTAGCGGGAGTGTCCGGGGAGCTGTTTTTT	TRBD2	TRBJ2-2	-	TRBV13
CASSGGQGIGETQYF	TGTGCCAGTAGTGGGGGACAGGGGATCGGAGAGACCCAGTACTTC	TRBD1	TRBJ2-5	once	TRBV19
CASSQGGLAGVGTGELFF	TGCGCCAGCAGCCAAGGGGGATTAGCGGGAGTAGGGACCGGGGAGCTGTTTTTT	TRBD2	TRBJ2-2	-	TRBV4-1
CASSYDLPAGTDTQYF	TGCGCCAGCAGCTACGACTTGCCAGCGGGCACAGATACGCAGTATTTT	-	TRBJ2-3	-	TRBV5-1
CASSPSANEQFF	TGTGCCAGCAGCCCCTCCGCGAATGAGCAGTTCTTC	-	TRBJ2-1	-	TRBV7-9
CASSFSNQGKQYF	TGTGCCAGCAGTTTCTCCAATCAGGGAAAGCAGTACTTC	-	TRBJ2-7	-	TRBV28